This T cell receptor (beta chain) was identified during a study of T cell responses to AZD1222 COVID-19 vaccine. Study findings and constraints: Mapped onto spike, vaccine-associated CD4 TCRs spanned it and were dominant at 160-218 and 743-854. White British donors predominated, females outnumbered males, and clonal diversity was possibly underestimated. Nearly half of unique spike-specific TCRs reportedly avoided B.1.351 and B.1.1.7 mutated regions.

Assay used: immunoSEQ multiplex PCR; TCRdb lists only in-frame clones, some missing. The sample has some 67,000 clones, about 80% seen once. This clone was counted a few times. Its antigen remains unknown. Deletions cut 2 bases from V and 8 bases from J, with 12 bases between. The CDR3 contains 14 residues. The germline gives CDR1 SEHNR, CDR2 FQNEAQ (reference sequence). This rearrangement joins TRBV7-9 to TRBJ1-4, with D unclear. The starting material was peripheral blood, obtained 28 days after the second AZD1222 dose. The receptor's source is an adult who received the AZD1222 COVID-19 vaccine. The chain's CDR3 is CASSLSRLREKLFF. The CDR3 DNA reads TGTGCCAGCAGCTTATCGAGGTTACGGGAAAAACTGTTTTTT.